A single sample is the source of the 9 T cell receptor beta chains below, sequenced in a study of response to subunit inactivated influenza vaccine. TCRdb processed the RT-PCR reads anew with MiXCR; each CDR3 protein has one entry. Of hundreds of thousands of distinct CDR3 sequences listed, approximately 15% are singletons. Sequenced material: PBMCs from blood, taken 14 to 15 days before vaccination. These receptors came from a middle-aged man who received an inactivated influenza vaccine.

Many counts were recorded for this clonotype. The rearrangement joins TRBV3-1 to TRBJ2-6; D not resolved. With 4 bases removed from V and 1 base from J, the gap between germline ends came to 14 bases. The CDR3 is 17 amino acids. Germline V gene data show CDR1 as LGHDT and CDR2 as YNNKEL (reference sequence). CDR3 DNA sequence: TGTGCCAGCAGCCCCCGGACGGGTGGGTCTGGGGCCAACGTCCTGACTTTC. Amino acids: CASSPRTGGSGANVLTF.

This clonotype appeared a few times. The chain links TRBV2 to TRBJ2-7; D is possibly TRBD2 (5 bases). V shed 3 bases and J shed 3 bases, with 12 bases lying between them. CDR1 is SNHLY, CDR2 FYNNEI, per germline. CDR3 length: 14 amino acids. The CDR3 bases are TGTGCCAGCAGTGATTTCGGGAAAAACTACGAGCAGTACTTC. Residues: CASSDFGKNYEQYF.

Only a few counts were recorded for this clonotype. J is TRBJ1-5 and V is TRBV24-1, with a tentative D call TRBD1 (5 bases). Trimming left V 3 bases short and J 5 bases short, with 7 bases between. The CDR3 contains 13 residues. Germline loops: CDR1 KGHDR, CDR2 SFDVKD. This CDR3 reads CATSDDSYQPQHF. In DNA, the CDR3 is TGTGCCACCAGTGATGACAGTTATCAGCCCCAGCATTTT.

This clonotype has a handful of counts. V is TRBV30 and J is TRBJ2-1, with 11 positions matching TRBD2. Looked up from germline, CDR1 is GTSNPN and CDR2 is SVGIG (reference sequence). This CDR3 has 14 amino acids. The V gene end was trimmed by 2 bases and the J gene end by 8 bases; junction bases not matched to a gene: 5. The CDR3 here is CAWSIAGGIYEQFF. Written as DNA, the CDR3 is TGTGCCTGGAGTATAGCGGGGGGGATTTATGAGCAGTTCTTC.

The genes are TRBV20-1 and TRBJ2-3; no clear D. The CDR3 length is 13 residues. The V end lost 6 bases, the J end lost 2 bases, and 12 bases lay between the germline ends. CDR1 and CDR2 from the germline V gene are DFQATT and SNEGSKA (reference sequence). The CDR3 spells CSATRTTTDTQYF. For the CDR3, the DNA is TGCAGTGCCACAAGGACCACCACAGATACGCAGTATTTT.

Only one count was recorded for this clonotype. The chain recombines TRBV7-2 with TRBJ1-5; the D gene is possibly TRBD1 (6 bases). V was clipped by 5 bases and J by 5 bases, with 10 bases between them. From germline, CDR1 is SGHTA and CDR2 FQGNSA. The CDR3 spans 13 residues. The DNA of the CDR3 is TGTGCCAGCAGCCCTTGGACAGATCAGCCCCAGCATTTT. Translated: CASSPWTDQPQHF.

This clonotype was detected many times. J is TRBJ1-5 and V is TRBV12-3 or TRBV12-4; 7 positions match TRBD1. The V segment lost 6 bases and the J segment 3 bases; nucleotides outside the gene matches: 5. The CDR3 loop spans 14 amino acids. The CDR3 here is CASSLTGNNQPQHF. The CDR3 nucleotides are TGTGCCAGCAGCTTGACAGGGAACAATCAGCCCCAGCATTTT.

CDR3 sequence: CASSQDSTHTGELFF. In DNA form, the CDR3 reads TGCGCCAGCAGCCAAGATTCTACGCACACCGGGGAGCTGTTTTTT. V gene TRBV4-3 combines with J gene TRBJ2-2; no clear D gene. Germline assignment: CDR1 LGHNA and CDR2 YSLEER. Between the trimmed V and J ends, which lost 0 bases and 3 bases, there was a span of 8 bases. The CDR3 runs to 15 residues.

This clonotype was counted ten times or more. The chain is built from TRBV12-3 or TRBV12-4 and TRBJ2-7, with D perhaps matching TRBD1 (7 bases). The V and J ends lost 4 bases and 2 bases respectively, with 12 bases between them. There are 14 residues in the CDR3. CDR3: CASSSAGGTYEQYF. CDR3 nucleotides: TGTGCCAGCAGTTCCGCAGGGGGGACCTACGAGCAGTACTTC.